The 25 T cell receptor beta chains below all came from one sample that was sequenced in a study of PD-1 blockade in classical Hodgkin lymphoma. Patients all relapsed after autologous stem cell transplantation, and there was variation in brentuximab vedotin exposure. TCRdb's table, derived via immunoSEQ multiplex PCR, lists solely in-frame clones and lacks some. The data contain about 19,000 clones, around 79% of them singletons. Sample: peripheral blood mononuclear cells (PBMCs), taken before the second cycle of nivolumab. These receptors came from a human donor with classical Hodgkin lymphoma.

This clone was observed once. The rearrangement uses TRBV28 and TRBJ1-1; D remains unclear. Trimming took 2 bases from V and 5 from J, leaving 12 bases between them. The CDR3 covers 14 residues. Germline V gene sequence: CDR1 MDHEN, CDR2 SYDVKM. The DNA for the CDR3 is TGTGCCAGCAGTTTAGAGCTGATGGTGACTGAAGCTTTCTTT. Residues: CASSLELMVTEAFF.

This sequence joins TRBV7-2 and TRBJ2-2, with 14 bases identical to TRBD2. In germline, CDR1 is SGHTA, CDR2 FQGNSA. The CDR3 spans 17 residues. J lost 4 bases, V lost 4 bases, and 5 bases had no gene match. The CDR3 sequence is CASSWTSGRPGTGELFF. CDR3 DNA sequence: TGTGCCAGCAGCTGGACTAGCGGGAGGCCGGGCACCGGGGAGCTGTTTTTT.

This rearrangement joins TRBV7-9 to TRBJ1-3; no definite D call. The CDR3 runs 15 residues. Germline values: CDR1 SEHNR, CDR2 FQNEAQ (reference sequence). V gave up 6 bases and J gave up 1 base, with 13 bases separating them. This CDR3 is CASRELRVSGNTIYF. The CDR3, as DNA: TGTGCCAGCAGGGAGCTCAGAGTATCTGGAAACACCATATATTTT.

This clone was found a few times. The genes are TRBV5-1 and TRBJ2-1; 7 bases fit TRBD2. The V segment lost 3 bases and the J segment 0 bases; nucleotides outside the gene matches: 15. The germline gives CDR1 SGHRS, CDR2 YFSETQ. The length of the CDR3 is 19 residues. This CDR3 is CASSWEGWSGRSSYNEQFF. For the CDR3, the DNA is TGCGCCAGCAGCTGGGAGGGGTGGAGCGGGCGAAGCTCCTACAATGAGCAGTTCTTC.

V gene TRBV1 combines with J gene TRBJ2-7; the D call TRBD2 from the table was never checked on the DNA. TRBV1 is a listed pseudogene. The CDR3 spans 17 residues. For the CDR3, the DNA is TGCACCAGCAGCCCCTGGACTAGCGGGAGCATTGGAGGCGAGCAGTACTTC. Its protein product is CTSSPWTSGSIGGEQYF.

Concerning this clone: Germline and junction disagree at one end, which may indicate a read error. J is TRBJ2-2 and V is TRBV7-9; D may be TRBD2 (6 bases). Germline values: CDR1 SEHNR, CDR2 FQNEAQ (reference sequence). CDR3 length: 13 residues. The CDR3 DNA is TGTGCCAGGTGGGATTCGAATGCCGGGGGGCTGTTTTTT. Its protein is CARWDSNAGGLFF. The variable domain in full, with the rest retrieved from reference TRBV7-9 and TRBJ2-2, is DTGVSQNPRHKITKRGQNVTFRCDPISEHNRLYWYRQTLGQGPEFLTYFQNEAQLEKSRLLSDRFSAERPKGSFSTLEIQRTEQGDSAMYLCARWDSNAGGLFFGEGSRLTVL.

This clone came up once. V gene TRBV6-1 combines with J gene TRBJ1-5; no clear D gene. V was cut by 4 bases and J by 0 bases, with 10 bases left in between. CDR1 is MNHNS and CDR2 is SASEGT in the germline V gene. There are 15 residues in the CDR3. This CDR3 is CASSVTLDSNQPQHF. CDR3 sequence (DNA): TGTGCCAGCAGTGTGACGTTAGATAGCAATCAGCCCCAGCATTTT.

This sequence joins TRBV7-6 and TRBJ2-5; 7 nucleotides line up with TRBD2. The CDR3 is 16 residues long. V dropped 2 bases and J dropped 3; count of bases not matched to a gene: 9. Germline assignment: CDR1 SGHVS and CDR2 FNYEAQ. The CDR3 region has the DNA TGTGCCAGCAGCTTACCGGGCGGGGGTCAGGAAGAGACCCAGTACTTC. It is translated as CASSLPGGGQEETQYF. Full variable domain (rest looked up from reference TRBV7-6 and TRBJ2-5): GAGVSQSPRYKVTKRGQDVALRCDPISGHVSLYWYRQALGQGPEFLTYFNYEAQQDKSGLPNDRFSAERPEGSISTLTIQRTEQRDSAMYRCASSLPGGGQEETQYFGPGTRLLVL.

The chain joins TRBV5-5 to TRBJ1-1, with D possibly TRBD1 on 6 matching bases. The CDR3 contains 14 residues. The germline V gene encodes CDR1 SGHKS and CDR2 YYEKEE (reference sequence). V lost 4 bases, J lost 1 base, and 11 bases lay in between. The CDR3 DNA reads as TGTGCCAGCAGCCTGCAGACAGGGAACACTGAAGCTTTCTTT. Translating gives CASSLQTGNTEAFF. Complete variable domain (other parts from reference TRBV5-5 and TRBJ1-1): DAGVTQSPTHLIKTRGQQVTLRCSPISGHKSVSWYQQVLGQGPQFIFQYYEKEERGRGNFPDRFSARQFPNYSSELNVNALLLGDSALYLCASSLQTGNTEAFFGQGTRLTVV.

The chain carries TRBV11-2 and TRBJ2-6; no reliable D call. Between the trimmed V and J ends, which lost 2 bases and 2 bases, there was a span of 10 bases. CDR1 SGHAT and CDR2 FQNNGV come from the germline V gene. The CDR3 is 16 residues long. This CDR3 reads CASSLWWKAGANVLTF. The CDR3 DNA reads TGTGCCAGCAGCTTATGGTGGAAGGCTGGGGCCAACGTCCTGACTTTC.

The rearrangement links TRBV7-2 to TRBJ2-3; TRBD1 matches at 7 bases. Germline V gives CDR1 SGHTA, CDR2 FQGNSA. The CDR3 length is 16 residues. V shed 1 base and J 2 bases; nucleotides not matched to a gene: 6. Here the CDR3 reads CASSLDGQDDTDTQYF. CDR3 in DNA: TGTGCCAGCAGCTTAGACGGACAGGACGACACAGATACGCAGTATTTT.

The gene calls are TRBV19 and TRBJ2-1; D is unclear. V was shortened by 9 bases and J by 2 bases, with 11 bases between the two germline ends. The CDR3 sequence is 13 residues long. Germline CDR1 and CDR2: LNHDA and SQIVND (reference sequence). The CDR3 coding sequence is TGTGCCAGCGGACGTTCCCCCTACAATGAGCAGTTCTTC. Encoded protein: CASGRSPYNEQFF.

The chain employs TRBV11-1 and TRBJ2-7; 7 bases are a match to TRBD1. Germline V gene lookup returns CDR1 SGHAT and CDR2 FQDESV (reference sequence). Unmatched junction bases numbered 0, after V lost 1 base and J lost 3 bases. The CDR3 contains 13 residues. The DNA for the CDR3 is TGTGCCAGCAGCTTAGACAGGGGCTACGAGCAGTACTTC. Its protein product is CASSLDRGYEQYF.

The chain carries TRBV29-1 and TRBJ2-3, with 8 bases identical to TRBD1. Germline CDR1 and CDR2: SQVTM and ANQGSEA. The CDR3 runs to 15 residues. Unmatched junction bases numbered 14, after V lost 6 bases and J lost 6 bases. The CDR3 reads CSVQRSRGPGDTQYF. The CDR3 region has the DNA TGCAGCGTACAACGCTCCAGGGGGCCCGGGGATACGCAGTATTTT.

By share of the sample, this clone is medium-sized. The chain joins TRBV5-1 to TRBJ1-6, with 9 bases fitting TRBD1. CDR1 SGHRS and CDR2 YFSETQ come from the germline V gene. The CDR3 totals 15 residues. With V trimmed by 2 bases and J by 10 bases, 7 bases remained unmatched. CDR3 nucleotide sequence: TGCGCCAGCAGCTTACGGACAGGGGAGGGCTCACCCCTCCACTTT. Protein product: CASSLRTGEGSPLHF.

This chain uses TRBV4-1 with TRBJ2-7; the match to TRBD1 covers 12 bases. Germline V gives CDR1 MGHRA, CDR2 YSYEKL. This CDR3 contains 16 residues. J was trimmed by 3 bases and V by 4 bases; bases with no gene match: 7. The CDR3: CASSLTGTGGVYEQYF. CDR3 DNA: TGCGCCAGCAGCCTCACCGGGACAGGGGGCGTCTACGAGCAGTACTTC.

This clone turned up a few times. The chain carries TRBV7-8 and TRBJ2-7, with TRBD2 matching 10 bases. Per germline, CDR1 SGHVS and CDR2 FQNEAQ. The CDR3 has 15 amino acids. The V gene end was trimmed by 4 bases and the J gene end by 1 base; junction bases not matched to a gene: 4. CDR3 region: CASSSSGRASYEQYF. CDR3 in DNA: TGTGCCAGCAGCTCCAGCGGGAGGGCATCCTACGAGCAGTACTTC.

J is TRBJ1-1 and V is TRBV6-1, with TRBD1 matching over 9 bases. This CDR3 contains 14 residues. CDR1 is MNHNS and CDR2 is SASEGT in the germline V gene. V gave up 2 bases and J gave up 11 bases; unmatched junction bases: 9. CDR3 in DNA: TGTGCCAGCAGTGAATCAGGGACAGGGAATGCGGCTTTCTTT. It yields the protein CASSESGTGNAAFF.

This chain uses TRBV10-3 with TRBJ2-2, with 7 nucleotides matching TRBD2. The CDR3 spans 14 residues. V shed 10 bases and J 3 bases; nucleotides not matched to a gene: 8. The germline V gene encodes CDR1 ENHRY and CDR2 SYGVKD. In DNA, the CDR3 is TGTGCCAGCCTTCGAGGGAGGGACACCGGGGAGCTGTTTTTT. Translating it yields CASLRGRDTGELFF.

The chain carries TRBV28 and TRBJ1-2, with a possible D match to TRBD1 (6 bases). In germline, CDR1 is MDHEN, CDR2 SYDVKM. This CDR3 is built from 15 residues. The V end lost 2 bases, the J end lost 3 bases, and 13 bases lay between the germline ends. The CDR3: CASSLVPGADYGYTF. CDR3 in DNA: TGTGCCAGCAGTTTAGTCCCAGGGGCGGACTATGGCTACACCTTC.

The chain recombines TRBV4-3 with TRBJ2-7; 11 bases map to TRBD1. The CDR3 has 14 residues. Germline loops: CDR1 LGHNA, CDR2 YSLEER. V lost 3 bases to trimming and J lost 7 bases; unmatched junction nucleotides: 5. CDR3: CASSHGQGAGEQYF. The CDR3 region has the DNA TGCGCCAGCAGCCACGGACAGGGGGCTGGGGAGCAGTACTTC.

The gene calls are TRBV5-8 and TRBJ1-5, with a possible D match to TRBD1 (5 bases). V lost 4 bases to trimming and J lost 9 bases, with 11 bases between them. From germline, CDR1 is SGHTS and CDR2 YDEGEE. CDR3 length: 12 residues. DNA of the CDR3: TGTGCCAGCAGCCTTCGGGGGGGGCCCCAGCATTTT. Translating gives CASSLRGGPQHF.

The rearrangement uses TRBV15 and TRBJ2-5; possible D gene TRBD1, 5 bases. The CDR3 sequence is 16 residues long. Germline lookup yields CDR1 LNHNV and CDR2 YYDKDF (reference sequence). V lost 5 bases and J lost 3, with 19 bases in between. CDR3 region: CATSRVRVGKEETQYF. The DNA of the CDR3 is TGTGCCACCAGCCGAGTCAGGGTCGGCAAGGAAGAGACCCAGTACTTC.

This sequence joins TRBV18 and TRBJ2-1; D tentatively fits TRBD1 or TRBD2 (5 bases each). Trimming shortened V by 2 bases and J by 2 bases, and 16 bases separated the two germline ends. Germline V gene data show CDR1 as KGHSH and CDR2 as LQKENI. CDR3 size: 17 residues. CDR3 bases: TGTGCCAGCTCACCATACCGAGGGACCGTAGCCTACAATGAGCAGTTCTTC. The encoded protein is CASSPYRGTVAYNEQFF.

The CDR3 DNA reads as TGCAGCGTCGCCGGGCGGGAGGTTAGCGAGCAGTACTTC. Amino acid sequence: CSVAGREVSEQYF. V gene TRBV29-1 combines with J gene TRBJ2-7, with 8 bases fitting TRBD2. CDR1 and CDR2 (germline): SQVTM, ANQGSEA. V lost 6 bases to trimming and J lost 6 bases; unmatched junction nucleotides: 10. There are 13 residues in the CDR3.